In this sample, the clone carrying this T cell receptor beta chain turned up once. Original processing notes: Reference gene primers were amplified, and this amplification served to estimate nucleated cell counts. TCRdb's copy holds only in-frame clones and misses some; the assay was immunoSEQ multiplex PCR. V, J and clone size were drawn from that table, and D and trimming were deduced from the DNA. The repertoire consists of about 84,000 clones, with roughly 80% occurring once and the leading ten covering roughly 16%. Trimming at V came to 4 bases and at J to 5 bases, leaving 4 bases not matched to a gene. The CDR3 extends over 14 amino acids. Germline V gene data show CDR1 as SGHTA and CDR2 as FQGNSA. This entry comes from a study of blood T cell repertoires in COVID-19. Study-wide background: Donors in the United States, Italy and Spain gave samples during acute or convalescent COVID-19. Sources were T cells, B-cell-depleted T cells, or PBMCs; the material itself was cDNA or gDNA.

This chain uses TRBV7-2 with TRBJ2-2; 7 bases are a match to TRBD1. Material: peripheral blood. This receptor was identified in a woman older than 75 with acute or convalescent COVID-19. CDR3 in amino acids: CASSSDRTTGELFF. DNA of the CDR3: TGTGCCAGCAGCTCGGACAGGACTACCGGGGAGCTGTTTTTT. The full variable domain, with the rest looked up from reference TRBV7-2 and TRBJ2-2, is GAGVSQSPSNKVTEKGKDVELRCDPISGHTALYWYRQSLGQGLEFLIYFQGNSAPDKSGLPSDRFSAERTGGSVSTLTIQRTQQEDSAVYLCASSSDRTTGELFFGEGSRLTVL.